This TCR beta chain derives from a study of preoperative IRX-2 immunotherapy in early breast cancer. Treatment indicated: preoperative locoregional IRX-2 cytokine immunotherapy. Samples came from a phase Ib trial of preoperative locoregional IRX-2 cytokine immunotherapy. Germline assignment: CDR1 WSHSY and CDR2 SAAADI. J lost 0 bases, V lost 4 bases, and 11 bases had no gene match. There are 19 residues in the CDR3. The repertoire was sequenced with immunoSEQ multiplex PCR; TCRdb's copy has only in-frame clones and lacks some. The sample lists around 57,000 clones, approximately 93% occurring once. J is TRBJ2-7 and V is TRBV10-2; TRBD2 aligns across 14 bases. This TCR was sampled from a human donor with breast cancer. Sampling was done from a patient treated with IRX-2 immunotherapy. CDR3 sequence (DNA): TGCGCCAGCAGTGGGAGACCGGGACTAGCGGGAGATAGCTCCTACGAGCAGTACTTC. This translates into CASSGRPGLAGDSSYEQYF.